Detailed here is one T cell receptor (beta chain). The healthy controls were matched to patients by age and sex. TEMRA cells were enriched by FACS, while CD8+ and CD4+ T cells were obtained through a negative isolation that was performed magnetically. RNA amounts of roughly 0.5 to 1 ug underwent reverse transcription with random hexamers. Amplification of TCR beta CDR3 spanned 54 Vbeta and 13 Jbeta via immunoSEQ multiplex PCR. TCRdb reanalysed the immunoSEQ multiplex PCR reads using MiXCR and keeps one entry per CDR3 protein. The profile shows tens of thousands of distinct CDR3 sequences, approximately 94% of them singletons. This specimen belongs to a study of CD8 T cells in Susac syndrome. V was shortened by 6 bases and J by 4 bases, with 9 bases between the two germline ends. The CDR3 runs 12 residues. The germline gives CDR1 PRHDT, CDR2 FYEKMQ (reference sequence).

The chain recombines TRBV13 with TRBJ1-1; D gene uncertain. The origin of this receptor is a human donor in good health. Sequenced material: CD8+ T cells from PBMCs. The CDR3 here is CASRGGSTEAFF. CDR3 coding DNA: TGTGCCAGCAGAGGAGGGTCCACTGAAGCTTTCTTT. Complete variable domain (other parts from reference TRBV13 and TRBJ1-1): AAGVIQSPRHLIKEKRETATLKCYPIPRHDTVYWYQQGPGQDPQFLISFYEKMQSDKGSIPDRFSAQQFSDYHSELNMSSLELGDSALYFCASRGGSTEAFFGQGTRLTVV.